This T cell receptor beta chain was captured in a study of control samples from healthy donors and cancer patients. TCRdb's table, derived via immunoSEQ multiplex PCR, lists solely in-frame clones and lacks some. The repertoire holds approximately 150,000 clones, with about 90% as singletons. This TCR was sampled from a young man in good health. Sequenced input: blood.

This CDR3 reads CASTEGDRYQETQYF. The CDR3 DNA is TGTGCCAGCACCGAAGGTGATAGGTACCAAGAGACCCAGTACTTC. J is TRBJ2-5 and V is TRBV2, with D unresolved. Looked up from germline, CDR1 is SNHLY and CDR2 is FYNNEI. Trimming removed 7 bases from V and 0 bases from J, with 15 bases in between. This CDR3 is built from 15 residues.